The clone carrying this T cell receptor (beta chain) was counted only a few times. Using immunoSEQ multiplex PCR, the repertoire was profiled, and TCRdb retains in-frame clones only, with some absent. Of 130,000 to 150,000 clones listed, over 80% were seen once; the top ten hold roughly 6.6%. This specimen comes from a study of blood T cell repertoires in COVID-19. The wider study: Italy, Spain and the United States were the sources of the convalescent and acute COVID-19 samples.

Germline V gene sequence: CDR1 SGHRS, CDR2 YFSETQ. The CDR3 has 15 residues. Deletions cut 4 bases from V and 5 bases from J, with 19 bases between. This TCR derives from an elderly man with acute or convalescent COVID-19. Material for sequencing was peripheral blood. The J gene is TRBJ2-7, the V gene TRBV5-1; D not resolved. CDR3 sequence (DNA): TGCGCCAGCAGCCTGGCTAGTCCCCCCGCCCACGAGCAGTACTTC. Translation: CASSLASPPAHEQYF.